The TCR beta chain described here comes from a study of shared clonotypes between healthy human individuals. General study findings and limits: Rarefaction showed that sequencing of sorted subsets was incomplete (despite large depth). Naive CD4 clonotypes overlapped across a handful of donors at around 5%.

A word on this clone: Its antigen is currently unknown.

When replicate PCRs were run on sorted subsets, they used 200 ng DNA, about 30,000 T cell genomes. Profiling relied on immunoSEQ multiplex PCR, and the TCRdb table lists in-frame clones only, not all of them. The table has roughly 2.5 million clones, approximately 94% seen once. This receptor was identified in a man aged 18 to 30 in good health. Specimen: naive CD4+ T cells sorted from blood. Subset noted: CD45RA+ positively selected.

The CDR3 nucleotides are TGCAGCGTTCTTCAGGGGTCAGATACGCAGTATTTT. It specifies CSVLQGSDTQYF. This chain links TRBV29-1 with TRBJ2-3; maybe TRBD1 (6 bases). The V and J ends lost 5 bases and 4 bases respectively, with 10 bases between them. This CDR3 contains 12 residues. CDR1 SQVTM and CDR2 ANQGSEA come from the germline V gene.